The 14 T cell receptor beta chains given below trace back to one sample, sequenced in a study of T cell repertoires in cytomegalovirus infection. What these receptors recognize is not known. TCRdb reanalysed the reads using MiXCR and keeps one entry per CDR3 protein. The table has fewer than 950,000 distinct CDR3 sequences, roughly 33% seen once. The sequenced sample was cultured CD8+ T cells from PBMCs, obtained from culture after CMV antigen stimulation. The source is a human donor in good health (CMV status not recorded). Some clones in this sample may be carry-over from other donors' samples.

This chain links TRBV6-5 with TRBJ1-2, with a tentative D call TRBD1 (5 bases). This CDR3 is 17 amino acids long. Germline V lookup: CDR1 MNHEY, CDR2 SVGAGI. Trimming cost V 0 bases and J 8 bases, with 22 bases left between them. CDR3 residues: CASSYSTTELPLVGYTF. CDR3 coding DNA: TGTGCCAGCAGTTACTCGACGACAGAATTACCTCTCGTGGGCTACACCTTC.

This clonotype was recorded many times. The chain combines TRBV7-2 with TRBJ1-5, with D maybe TRBD1 (5 bases). From germline, CDR1 is SGHTA and CDR2 FQGNSA. Trimming removed 3 bases at V and 0 bases at J, with 15 bases between. The CDR3 totals 17 residues. The CDR3 here is CASSLDIWADSNQPQHF. CDR3 bases: TGTGCCAGCAGCTTGGACATTTGGGCAGATAGCAATCAGCCCCAGCATTTT.

The gene calls are TRBV7-9 and TRBJ2-1; the D gene is possibly TRBD2 (5 bases). This CDR3 has 15 amino acids. The V gene's germline CDR1 is SEHNR and CDR2 FQNEAQ (reference sequence). Trimming shortened V by 5 bases and J by 6 bases, and 17 bases separated the two germline ends. The CDR3 region is CASSQNTGGGNEQFF. The DNA for the CDR3 is TGTGCCAGCAGCCAGAATACGGGCGGAGGCAATGAGCAGTTCTTC.

This clonotype has a count of ten or more. The rearrangement links TRBV7-9 to TRBJ1-4; no reliable D call. This CDR3 spans 14 amino acids. Germline assignment: CDR1 SEHNR and CDR2 FQNEAQ (reference sequence). Trimming pared 5 bases from V and 0 bases from J, leaving 7 bases between. CDR3 nucleotide sequence: TGTGCCAGCAGCGAAACAGCAACTAATGAAAAACTGTTTTTT. This sequence encodes CASSETATNEKLFF.

The chain uses TRBV15 and TRBJ2-3; D gene uncertain. This CDR3 is 13 amino acids long. V lost 5 bases and J lost 5, with 11 bases in between. CDR1 and CDR2 from the germline V gene are LNHNV and YYDKDF (reference sequence). CDR3 DNA: TGTGCCACCAGCGTCCCCCCCCTAGATACGCAGTATTTT. Translation gives CATSVPPLDTQYF.

Notes on this clonotype: One junction end disagrees with the germline gene, perhaps due to a read error. The J gene is TRBJ1-1, the V gene TRBV7-8; D gene ambiguous. This CDR3 spans 14 amino acids. Germline CDR1 reads SGHVS; CDR2 reads FQNEAQ. The DNA of the CDR3 is TGTGTCAGCAGCTTAGCAGGCGGGGATGTTGAAGCTTTCTTT. It specifies CVSSLAGGDVEAFF. Drawing the rest from reference TRBV7-8 and TRBJ1-1, the complete variable domain is GAGVSQSPRYKVAKRGQDVALRCDPISGHVSLFWYQQALGQGPEFLTYFQNEAQLDKSGLPSDRFFAERPEGSVSTLKIQRTQQEDSAVYLCVSSLAGGDVEAFFGQGTRLTVV.

V and J are TRBV19 and TRBJ2-7, with 7 bases fitting TRBD1. CDR1 and CDR2 from the germline V gene are LNHDA and SQIVND (reference sequence). This CDR3 has 14 residues. Trimming removed 4 bases from V and 3 bases from J; junction bases left unmatched: 6. The CDR3, as DNA: TGTGCCAGTAGTACACGGGACAGCCTCTACGAGCAGTACGTC. This codes for CASSTRDSLYEQYV.

This clonotype occurred a few times. An end of the junction differs from the germline gene, which may be a read error. V gene TRBV19 combines with J gene TRBJ1-1, with D possibly TRBD1 on 5 matching bases. The CDR3 contains 13 residues. The germline V gene encodes CDR1 LNHDA and CDR2 SQIVND (reference sequence). The CDR3 spells CASSIGGNAEAFF. DNA of the CDR3: TGTGCCAGTAGTATAGGGGGGAACGCTGAAGCTTTCTTT. Together with reference TRBV19 and TRBJ1-1, the CDR3 gives the full variable domain: DGGITQSPKYLFRKEGQNVTLSCEQNLNHDAMYWYRQDPGQGLRLIYYSQIVNDFQKGDIAEGYSVSREKKESFPLTVTSAQKNPTAFYLCASSIGGNAEAFFGQGTRLTVV.

This chain joins TRBV27 and TRBJ2-7; D is uncertain. Trimming pared 6 bases from V and 3 bases from J, leaving 12 bases between. The CDR3 length is 13 residues. CDR1 MNHEY and CDR2 SMNVEV come from the germline V gene (reference sequence). CDR3 protein: CASRKGLNYEQYF. In DNA, the CDR3 is TGTGCCAGCAGAAAAGGCCTAAACTACGAGCAGTACTTC.

This clonotype was detected only a few times. CDR3: CASSLQGQGAEAFF. CDR3 bases: TGCGCCAGCAGCTTGCAAGGGCAGGGGGCTGAAGCTTTCTTT. The chain couples TRBV5-1 to TRBJ1-1; 7 bases line up with TRBD1. CDR1 SGHRS and CDR2 YFSETQ come from the germline V gene. The V segment lost 1 base and the J segment 6 bases; nucleotides outside the gene matches: 6. This CDR3 has 14 residues. Using reference TRBV5-1 and TRBJ1-1 for the parts outside the CDR3, the full variable domain is KAGVTQTPRYLIKTRGQQVTLSCSPISGHRSVSWYQQTPGQGLQFLFEYFSETQRNKGNFPGRFSGRQFSNSRSEMNVSTLELGDSALYLCASSLQGQGAEAFFGQGTRLTVV.

The chain joins TRBV5-4 to TRBJ2-7; D gene ambiguous. The CDR3 has 13 amino acids. The germline V gene encodes CDR1 SGHNT and CDR2 YYREEE (reference sequence). Deletions cut 5 bases from V and 0 bases from J, with 9 bases between. The CDR3 loop reads CASSQELSYEQYV. The CDR3 region has the DNA TGTGCCAGCAGTCAGGAGCTCTCCTACGAGCAGTACGTC.

The chain employs TRBV25-1 and TRBJ1-2; no definite D call. The CDR3 is 14 amino acids. Germline CDR1 and CDR2: MGHDK and SYGVNS. V gave up 5 bases and J gave up 5 bases, with 15 bases separating them. The CDR3 coding sequence is TGTGCCAGCAGTCCTACACGCAGCCGGTATGGCTACACCTTC. Protein product: CASSPTRSRYGYTF.

Concerning this clonotype: One base away lies a much larger clone, so this may be a sequencing read error. This chain joins TRBV7-2 and TRBJ2-1, with TRBD2 matching 8 bases. The CDR3 contains 18 residues. Looked up from germline, CDR1 is SGHTA and CDR2 is FQGNSA. Written as DNA, the CDR3 is TGTGTCAGCAGCTTTGGAGCCTCAACAGCGGGGGTGTCCGGCGAGCAGTTCTTC. It specifies CVSSFGASTAGVSGEQFF.

Concerning this clonotype: At one boundary the junction diverges from the germline segment, which might be a read error. The rearrangement uses TRBV27 and TRBJ1-2, with TRBD1 as a possible D gene (5 bases). The germline V gene encodes CDR1 MNHEY and CDR2 SMNVEV (reference sequence). This CDR3 spans 13 amino acids. CDR3 nucleotides: TGTGCCAGCAATTTAGGGGTCCGGGGAGGCTACACCTTC. Encoded protein: CASNLGVRGGYTF.